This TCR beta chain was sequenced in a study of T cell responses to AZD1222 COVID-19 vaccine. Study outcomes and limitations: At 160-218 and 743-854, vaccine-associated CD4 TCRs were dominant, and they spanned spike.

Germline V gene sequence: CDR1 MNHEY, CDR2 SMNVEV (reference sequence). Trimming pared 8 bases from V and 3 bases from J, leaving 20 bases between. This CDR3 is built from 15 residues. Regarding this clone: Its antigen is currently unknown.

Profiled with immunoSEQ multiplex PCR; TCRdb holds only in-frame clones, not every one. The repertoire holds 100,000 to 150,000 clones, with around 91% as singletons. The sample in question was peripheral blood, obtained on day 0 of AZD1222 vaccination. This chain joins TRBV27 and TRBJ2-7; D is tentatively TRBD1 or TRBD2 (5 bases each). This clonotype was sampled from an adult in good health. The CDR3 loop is CASALGVFDFYEQYF. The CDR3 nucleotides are TGTGCCAGCGCCCTGGGGGTGTTCGATTTCTACGAGCAGTACTTC.